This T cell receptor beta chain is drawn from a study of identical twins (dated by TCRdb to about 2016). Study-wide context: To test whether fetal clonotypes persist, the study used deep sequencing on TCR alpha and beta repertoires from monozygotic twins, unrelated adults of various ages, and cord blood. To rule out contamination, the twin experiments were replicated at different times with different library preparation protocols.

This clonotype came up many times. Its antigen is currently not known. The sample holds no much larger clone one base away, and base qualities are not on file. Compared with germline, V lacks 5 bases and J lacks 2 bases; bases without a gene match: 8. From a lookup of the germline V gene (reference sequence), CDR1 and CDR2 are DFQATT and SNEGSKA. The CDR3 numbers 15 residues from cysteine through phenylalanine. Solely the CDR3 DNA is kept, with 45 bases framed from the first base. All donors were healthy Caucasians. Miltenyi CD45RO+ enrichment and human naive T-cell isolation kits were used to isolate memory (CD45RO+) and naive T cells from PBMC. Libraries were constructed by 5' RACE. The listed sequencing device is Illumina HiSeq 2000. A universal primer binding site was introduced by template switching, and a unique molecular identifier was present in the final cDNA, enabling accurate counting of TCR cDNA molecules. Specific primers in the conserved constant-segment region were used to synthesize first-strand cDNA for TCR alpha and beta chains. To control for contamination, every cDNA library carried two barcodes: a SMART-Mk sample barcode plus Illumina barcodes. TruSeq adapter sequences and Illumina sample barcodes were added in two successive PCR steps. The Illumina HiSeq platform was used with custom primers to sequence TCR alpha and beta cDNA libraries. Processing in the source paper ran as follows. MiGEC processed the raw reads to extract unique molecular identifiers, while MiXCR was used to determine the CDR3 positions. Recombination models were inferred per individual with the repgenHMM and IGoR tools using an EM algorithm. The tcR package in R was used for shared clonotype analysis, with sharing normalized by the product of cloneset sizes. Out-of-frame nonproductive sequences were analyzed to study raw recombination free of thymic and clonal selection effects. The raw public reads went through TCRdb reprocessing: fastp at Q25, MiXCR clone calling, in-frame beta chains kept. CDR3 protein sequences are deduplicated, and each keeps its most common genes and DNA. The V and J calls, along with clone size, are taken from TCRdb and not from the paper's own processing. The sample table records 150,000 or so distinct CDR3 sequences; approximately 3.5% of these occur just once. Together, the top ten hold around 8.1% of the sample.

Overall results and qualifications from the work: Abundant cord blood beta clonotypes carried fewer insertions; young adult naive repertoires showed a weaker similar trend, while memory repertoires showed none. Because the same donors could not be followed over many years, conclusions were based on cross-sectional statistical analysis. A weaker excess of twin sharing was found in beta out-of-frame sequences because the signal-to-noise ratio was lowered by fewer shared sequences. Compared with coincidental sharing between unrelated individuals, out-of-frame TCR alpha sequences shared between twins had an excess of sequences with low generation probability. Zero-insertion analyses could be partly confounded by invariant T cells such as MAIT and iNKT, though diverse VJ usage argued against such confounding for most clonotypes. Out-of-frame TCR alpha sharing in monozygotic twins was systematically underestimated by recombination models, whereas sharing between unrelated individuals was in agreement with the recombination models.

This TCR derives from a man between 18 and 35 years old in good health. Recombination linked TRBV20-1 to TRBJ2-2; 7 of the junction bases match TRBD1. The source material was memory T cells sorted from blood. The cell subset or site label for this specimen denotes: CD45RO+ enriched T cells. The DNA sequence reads TGCAGTGCTCATATGGGACAGTCTAACACCGGGGAGCTGTTTTTT. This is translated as CSAHMGQSNTGELFF.